This T cell receptor (beta chain) is drawn from a study of blood T cell repertoires in COVID-19. At the level of the study: Collection of acute and convalescent COVID-19 samples took place in the United States, Italy and Spain. Sources were T cells, B-cell-depleted T cells, or PBMCs; the material itself was cDNA or gDNA.

In the authors' methods: Amplified reference gene primers provided the basis for estimating nucleated cell counts. Clones were read by immunoSEQ multiplex PCR, and TCRdb kept only the in-frame ones, dropping some. The V and J calls and clone size come from that table; D and trimming were worked out from the DNA. The sample has some 120,000 clones; around nine tenths are singletons. The V gene end was trimmed by 1 base and the J gene end by 6 bases; junction bases not matched to a gene: 8. CDR3 length equals 16 residues. Germline CDR1 is SGHAT and CDR2 is FQNNGV. The sequence derives from a woman in her forties or fifties with acute or convalescent COVID-19. The specimen was peripheral blood. The rearrangement uses TRBV11-2 and TRBJ1-2, with TRBD1 identical over 10 bases. This chain's CDR3 is CASSLVTGGLSDGYTF. Written as DNA, the CDR3 is TGTGCCAGCAGCTTAGTGACAGGGGGCTTATCCGATGGCTACACCTTC.